This T cell receptor beta chain emerged from a study of shared clonotypes between healthy human individuals. The study's findings and limits: Large depth notwithstanding, sorted-subset sequencing proved incomplete by rarefaction.

Healthy HIV-negative adults without recent acute infections or vaccinations served as donors. Trimming took 2 bases from V and 0 from J, leaving 13 bases between them. There are 16 residues in the CDR3. The germline CDR1 and CDR2 sequences are SGHRS and YFSETQ. Deep-level settings were used for running the assay. The protocol was immunoSEQ multiplex PCR, while the TCRdb copy is restricted to in-frame clones and leaves out a portion. The profile covers over 700,000 clones, with roughly 72% appearing a single time and 1.8% taken by the ten largest. A note on this clone: The antigen is not known.

J is TRBJ2-3 and V is TRBV5-1; possible D gene TRBD1, 5 bases. Specimen: memory CD4+ T cells sorted from blood. The sample's subset: CD45RA-negative fraction. The receptor comes from a woman in her twenties or thirties in good health. Here the CDR3 reads CASSFGYRTSTDTQYF. The CDR3 DNA follows: TGCGCCAGCAGCTTCGGGTACAGGACGAGCACAGATACGCAGTATTTT.